A selection of T cell receptor beta chains follows, all from one sample in a study of T cells in Graves' hyperthyroidism and ophthalmopathy. TCRdb reanalysed the multiplex PCR reads using MiXCR and keeps one entry per CDR3 protein. There are about 320,000 distinct CDR3 sequences in the sample; approximately 15% occur only once, and approximately 35% lies in the top ten. The sequenced sample was blood. The receptors derive from a man between 25 and 39 years old with Graves' hyperthyroidism. Each CDR3 is given with its conserved first and last residue. D genes are given only for firm matches. The size of a clone is reported for some rows only, either as once, few or many, or as a class for expanded clones.

V gene	D gene	J gene	clone size	CDR3 protein	CDR3 DNA
TRBV7-9	-	TRBJ2-7	many	CASSPDPYQQYF	TGTGCCAGCAGCCCGGACCCCTATCAGCAGTACTTC
TRBV3-1	-	TRBJ1-2	many	CASSQGGGGYGYTF	TGTGCCAGCAGCCAAGGGGGGGGAGGTTATGGCTACACCTTC
TRBV30	-	TRBJ1-1	many	CAWNPNLGGSEAFF	TGTGCCTGGAACCCAAATTTGGGTGGATCTGAAGCTTTCTTT
TRBV5-1	-	TRBJ1-1	many	CASSFRGRNTEAFF	TGCGCCAGCAGCTTTCGGGGAAGGAACACTGAAGCTTTCTTT
TRBV25-1	-	TRBJ2-3	few	CASSHRASTDTQYF	TGTGCCAGCAGTCACCGGGCCAGCACAGATACGCAGTATTTT
TRBV11-2	-	TRBJ1-5	many	CASSRGSGNQPQHF	TGTGCCAGCAGCAGGGGCTCGGGCAATCAGCCCCAGCATTTT
TRBV28	-	TRBJ1-5	few	CASSLPGSIQPQHF	TGTGCCAGCAGTTTACCAGGGAGCATTCAGCCCCAGCATTTT
TRBV5-6	TRBD2	TRBJ2-5	-	CASSLGLAGVWETQYF	TGTGCCAGCAGCTTGGGACTAGCGGGAGTCTGGGAGACCCAGTACTTC
TRBV5-4	TRBD2	TRBJ2-1	few	CASSFKREQQFF	TGTGCCAGCAGCTTCAAGCGGGAGCAGCAGTTCTTC
TRBV10-3	-	TRBJ2-3	few	CAISAPAAGTDTQYF	TGTGCCATCAGTGCGCCTGCCGCTGGCACAGATACGCAGTATTTT
TRBV20-1	-	TRBJ1-5	few	CSAAKSAGNQPQHF	TGCAGTGCTGCCAAATCGGCTGGCAATCAGCCCCAGCATTTT
TRBV11-3	TRBD1	TRBJ2-7	-	CASSSDRVNEQYF	TGTGCCAGCAGCTCCGACAGGGTGAACGAGCAGTACTTC
TRBV2	TRBD2	TRBJ2-7	-	CASGEFRSSGIRTYEQYF	TGTGCCAGCGGTGAATTTAGGTCTAGCGGGATCCGAACCTACGAGCAGTACTTC
TRBV6-5	-	TRBJ2-1	-	CASSYGSGKSSYNEQFF	TGTGCCAGCAGTTACGGGTCAGGGAAAAGCTCCTACAATGAGCAGTTCTTC
TRBV7-2	TRBD2	TRBJ2-1	many	CASSLPLAGGGNEQFF	TGTGCCAGCAGCCTCCCTTTAGCGGGAGGGGGGAATGAGCAGTTCTTC
TRBV7-2	-	TRBJ1-2	few	CASSLLGGGFGGYTF	TGTGCCAGCAGCTTACTTGGTGGTGGGTTTGGAGGCTACACCTTC
TRBV7-9	-	TRBJ2-7	many	CASSLSFDTSSRDEQYF	TGTGCCAGCAGCTTATCGTTCGACACAAGTTCAAGGGACGAGCAGTACTTC
TRBV20-1	TRBD2	TRBJ2-1	many	CSAIKQREGVGSSEQFF	TGCAGTGCTATAAAACAGCGGGAGGGGGTCGGTAGCAGTGAGCAGTTCTTC
TRBV3-1	-	TRBJ2-7	many	CASSQSPRNSYEQYF	TGTGCCAGCAGCCAATCCCCGAGAAACTCCTACGAGCAGTACTTC
TRBV6-1	-	TRBJ1-1	many	CASSFWENTEAFF	TGTGCCAGTTCCTTCTGGGAGAACACTGAAGCTTTCTTT
TRBV24-1	TRBD1	TRBJ2-3	-	CATSDTPGQGDTQYF	TGTGCCACCAGTGATACCCCGGGACAGGGAGATACGCAGTATTTT
TRBV5-1	TRBD1	TRBJ1-4	few	CASSMDRFEGEKLFF	TGCGCCAGCAGCATGGACAGGTTCGAGGGTGAAAAACTGTTTTTT
TRBV7-9	-	TRBJ2-1	-	CASSLTSSSSYNEQFF	TGTGCCAGCAGCCTGACTAGTTCGAGCTCCTACAATGAGCAGTTCTTC
TRBV9	TRBD1	TRBJ2-1	-	CASSTSTGVGNEQFF	TGTGCCAGCAGCACCTCGACAGGGGTGGGAAATGAGCAGTTCTTC
TRBV9	-	TRBJ2-2	few	CASSVVQGTGELFF	TGTGCCAGCAGCGTAGTCCAAGGAACCGGGGAGCTGTTTTTT
TRBV4-1	-	TRBJ1-5	-	CASSQVGGNQPQHF	TGCGCCAGCAGCCAAGTCGGGGGGAATCAGCCCCAGCATTTT
TRBV28	-	TRBJ1-2	many	CASSIMAGEGYTF	TGTGCCAGCAGTATCATGGCGGGGGAAGGCTACACCTTC
TRBV5-6	-	TRBJ1-2	few	CASSASGGVDYGYTF	TGTGCCAGCAGCGCCTCTGGGGGGGTCGACTATGGCTACACCTTC
TRBV6-1	-	TRBJ1-1	many	CASSLSKNALNTEAFF	TGTGCCAGCAGTCTATCTAAAAACGCATTGAACACTGAAGCTTTCTTT
TRBV4-1	TRBD1	TRBJ1-5	-	CASSQPGQLGQPQHF	TGCGCCAGCAGCCAACCGGGACAGCTGGGACAGCCCCAGCATTTT
TRBV5-1	-	TRBJ1-3	-	CASSLVRGSGNTIYF	TGCGCCAGCAGCTTGGTCCGGGGCTCTGGAAACACCATATATTTT
TRBV12-3/TRBV12-4	-	TRBJ2-5	once	CASTTGRETQYF	TGTGCCAGCACGACAGGACGAGAGACCCAGTACTTC
TRBV27	-	TRBJ1-6	-	CASKGPLQLARSPLHF	TGTGCCAGCAAAGGGCCCCTTCAGTTAGCGCGTTCACCCCTCCACTTT
TRBV6-1	-	TRBJ1-1	-	CASSEGGGHTFF	TGTGCCAGCAGCGAGGGTGGGGGGCACACTTTCTTT
TRBV15	-	TRBJ2-7	many	CATSRDEDRPYEQYF	TGTGCCACCAGCAGAGATGAGGACCGACCCTACGAGCAGTACTTC
TRBV7-9	-	TRBJ2-7	many	CASGRTSYEQYF	TGTGCCAGCGGGAGGACCTCCTACGAGCAGTACTTC
TRBV15	-	TRBJ2-7	few	CATSRGPLGYEQYF	TGTGCCACCAGCAGAGGACCGTTGGGCTACGAGCAGTACTTC
TRBV2	-	TRBJ2-1	once	CASRLDGNNEQFF	TGTGCCAGCAGGCTCGACGGAAACAATGAGCAGTTCTTC